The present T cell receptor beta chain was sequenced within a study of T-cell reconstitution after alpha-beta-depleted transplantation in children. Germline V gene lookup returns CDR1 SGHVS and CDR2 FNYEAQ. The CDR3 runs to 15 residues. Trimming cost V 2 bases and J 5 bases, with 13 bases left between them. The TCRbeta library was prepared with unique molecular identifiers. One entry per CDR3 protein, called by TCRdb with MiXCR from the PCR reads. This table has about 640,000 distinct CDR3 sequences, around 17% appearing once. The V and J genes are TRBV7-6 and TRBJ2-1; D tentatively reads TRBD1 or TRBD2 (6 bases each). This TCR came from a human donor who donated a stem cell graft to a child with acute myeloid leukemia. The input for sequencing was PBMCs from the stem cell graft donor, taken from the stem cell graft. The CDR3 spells CASSLSRGRHNEQFF. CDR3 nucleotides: TGTGCCAGCAGCTTATCACGGGGGCGACACAATGAGCAGTTCTTC.